This TCR beta chain was retrieved from a study of response to subunit inactivated influenza vaccine. Germline CDR1 and CDR2: MDHEN and SYDVKM. V was cut by 4 bases and J by 3 bases, with 13 bases left in between. This CDR3 spans 14 amino acids. MiXCR, run by TCRdb on the RT-PCR reads, gives a single entry per CDR3 protein. The sample contains 500,000 to 700,000 distinct CDR3 sequences, around 25% of which appear only once. These data are also associated with another study on T cells expressing NK-cell markers. That report adds: What made the TCR beta cDNA was 5'RACE template switching with UMIs.

The gene calls are TRBV28 and TRBJ2-7, with D unresolved. The material sequenced was CD4+ T cells sorted from PBMCs, taken 11 to 12 days after vaccination. The sequence derives from a man aged 50 or older who received an inactivated influenza vaccine. Here the CDR3 reads CASSSTQGDYEQYF. Written as DNA, the CDR3 is TGTGCCAGCAGTTCGACTCAAGGTGACTACGAGCAGTACTTC.